The 30 T cell receptor beta chains below were found in one sample sequenced in a study of identical twins (dated by TCRdb to the mid-2010s). The receptor library was made with 5' RACE. The data were produced on an Illumina HiSeq 2000. The public reads were run again by TCRdb, first through fastp at Q25 and then through MiXCR, and only productive beta chains were kept. Every CDR3 protein is listed once, alongside the most common genes and DNA of its rows. The sample yields roughly 750,000 distinct CDR3 sequences; roughly 20% were counted once. The ten largest clones capture 4% to 5.5% of the sample. The data also belong to a second study, concerning T cells expressing NK-cell markers.

The material sequenced was PBMCs. These TCRs come from a young woman in good health.

Ten or more counts support this clonotype. CDR3 sequence (DNA): TGTGCCACCGGTATAGGGAATGAGCAGTTCTTC. Its translation is CATGIGNEQFF. The chain carries TRBV12-3 or TRBV12-4 and TRBJ2-1; D call uncertain. This CDR3 is built from 11 residues. Trimming stripped 10 bases from V and 7 bases from J, with 11 bases between.

This chain uses TRBV12-3 or TRBV12-4 with TRBJ2-1; the D is unclear. This CDR3 has 13 amino acids. V was clipped by 7 bases and J by 10 bases, with 17 bases between them. In nucleotides, the CDR3 is TGTGCCAGCACCCCCTCTTTGTGGGGAGAGCAGTTCTTC. Amino acid sequence: CASTPSLWGEQFF.

This clonotype appeared once. The rearrangement joins TRBV9 to TRBJ2-1; 13 positions match TRBD2. Unmatched junction bases numbered 3, after V lost 2 bases and J lost 1 base. Germline CDR1 reads SGDLS; CDR2 reads YYNGEE. CDR3 length: 17 amino acids. CDR3 residues: CASSVWTSGGSYNEQFF. CDR3 nucleotides: TGTGCCAGCAGCGTCTGGACTAGCGGGGGTTCCTACAATGAGCAGTTCTTC.

This clonotype was counted many times. The J gene is TRBJ2-5, the V gene TRBV3-1; D call uncertain. Per germline, CDR1 LGHDT and CDR2 YNNKEL (reference sequence). The CDR3 totals 15 residues. V was cut by 1 base and J by 5 bases, with 14 bases left in between. CDR3 in amino acids: CASSQVGSAWETQYF. The CDR3 DNA reads TGTGCCAGCAGCCAAGTGGGGTCAGCCTGGGAGACCCAGTACTTC.

This chain connects TRBV29-1 to TRBJ1-1; D unclear. The CDR3 extends over 14 amino acids. Germline V CDR1 and CDR2: SQVTM, ANQGSEA. V was clipped by 6 bases and J by 0 bases, with 14 bases between them. CDR3 sequence (DNA): TGCAGCGTCTACGAGCGAGCCATGAACACTGAAGCTTTCTTT. Translated: CSVYERAMNTEAFF.

The chain employs TRBV7-6 and TRBJ2-7; the D is unclear. The CDR3 runs to 16 residues. Trimming cost V 1 base and J 0 bases, with 13 bases left between them. Germline-derived CDR1 and CDR2 are SGHVS and FNYEAQ. DNA for the CDR3: TGTGCCAGCAGCTTAGAAGGCATTGGTAGCTCCTACGAGCAGTACTTC. Translation gives CASSLEGIGSSYEQYF.

The V call is TRBV3-1, the J call TRBJ1-1, with D perhaps matching TRBD1 (6 bases). V lost 3 bases to trimming and J lost 5 bases, with 7 bases between them. The length of the CDR3 is 12 residues. The germline gives CDR1 LGHDT, CDR2 YNNKEL (reference sequence). The CDR3 DNA reads TGTGCCAGCAGCCATACAGGGACTGAAGCTTTCTTT. It encodes CASSHTGTEAFF.

The chain employs TRBV5-6 and TRBJ1-2; D is unclear. Germline values: CDR1 SGHDT, CDR2 YYEEEE. The CDR3 contains 14 residues. Trimming removed 2 bases at V and 7 bases at J, with 15 bases between. In DNA form, the CDR3 reads TGTGCCAGCAGCTTTCCGGGCGGCCCGGCTGGCTACACCTTC. It yields the protein CASSFPGGPAGYTF.

This chain uses TRBV20-1 with TRBJ1-2; perhaps TRBD1 as D (5 bases). Trimming took 6 bases from V and 4 from J, leaving 18 bases between them. From germline, CDR1 is DFQATT and CDR2 SNEGSKA (reference sequence). The CDR3 totals 14 residues. The CDR3 sequence is CSAPDLDSLYGYTF. The CDR3 DNA reads TGCAGTGCCCCGGACCTCGACAGCCTCTATGGCTACACCTTC.

This clonotype showed up many times. The V gene is TRBV27, the J gene TRBJ1-5; TRBD1 agrees at 11 bases. The CDR3 loop spans 17 amino acids. V shed 4 bases, J shed 3 bases, and the junction held 8 bases outside the gene matches. Germline V gives CDR1 MNHEY, CDR2 SMNVEV (reference sequence). CDR3 nucleotide sequence: TGTGCCAGCAGTTCCACCGGGACAGGGGGAAACAATCAGCCCCAGCATTTT. This codes for CASSSTGTGGNNQPQHF.

The chain joins TRBV5-1 to TRBJ1-2; D is uncertain. The CDR3 has 13 amino acids. Deletions cut 1 base from V and 5 bases from J, with 9 bases between. Germline V lookup: CDR1 SGHRS, CDR2 YFSETQ. The CDR3 sequence: CASSLSGEYGYTF. Written as DNA, the CDR3 is TGCGCCAGCAGCTTGAGCGGAGAATATGGCTACACCTTC.

The chain carries TRBV4-3 and TRBJ2-7; a possible D gene is TRBD2 (6 bases). Germline CDR1 is LGHNA and CDR2 is YSLEER. Between the trimmed V and J ends, which lost 1 base and 6 bases, there was a span of 10 bases. The CDR3 loop spans 13 amino acids. The CDR3 DNA is TGCGCCAGCAGCCAAGGGAGGGTAACCGAGCAGTACTTC. Protein: CASSQGRVTEQYF.

Written as DNA, the CDR3 is TGTGCCAGCAGCTCATCGGGACAGGGCAACGGAAACACCATATATTTT. This codes for CASSSSGQGNGNTIYF. This rearrangement joins TRBV7-9 to TRBJ1-3; 9 positions match TRBD1. The V segment lost 4 bases and the J segment 4 bases; nucleotides outside the gene matches: 8. The CDR3 is 16 residues long. Germline CDR1 reads SEHNR; CDR2 reads FQNEAQ (reference sequence).

The chain couples TRBV3-1 to TRBJ2-1; 8 nucleotides match TRBD2. The CDR3 is 16 residues long. The ends lost 1 base at V and 8 bases at J; junction bases unmatched: 10. Germline V lookup: CDR1 LGHDT, CDR2 YNNKEL (reference sequence). DNA for the CDR3: TGTGCCAGCAGCCAAGTTGCCGGACTAGCCGCCTATGAGCAGTTCTTC. Amino acid sequence: CASSQVAGLAAYEQFF.

Only a few counts were recorded for this clonotype. A junction boundary mismatches the germline segment, possibly from a read error. The J gene is TRBJ2-1, the V gene TRBV7-7, with D unclear. CDR1 and CDR2 from the germline V gene are SSHAT and FNYEAQ (reference sequence). This CDR3 spans 13 amino acids. Written as DNA, the CDR3 is TGTGCTAGCAGCTCGGAGCAATCGGATGAGCAGTTCTTC. This codes for CASSSEQSDEQFF.

This clonotype was counted a few times. The chain uses TRBV12-3 or TRBV12-4 and TRBJ2-3; tentatively, D is TRBD2 (6 bases). The V end was cut by 7 bases, the J end by 0 bases, with 11 bases between. This CDR3 comprises 14 residues. The CDR3 is CASTVSGSTDTQYF. In DNA form, the CDR3 reads TGTGCCAGCACCGTAAGCGGGAGCACAGATACGCAGTATTTT.

The chain combines TRBV2 with TRBJ2-4, with 11 bases identical to TRBD1. The length of the CDR3 is 14 residues. V shed 6 bases, J shed 5 bases, and the junction held 3 bases outside the gene matches. CDR1 is SNHLY, CDR2 FYNNEI, per germline. In nucleotides, the CDR3 is TGTGCCAGCAGCGGACAGGGGGCGGAAAACATTCAGTACTTC. Encoded protein: CASSGQGAENIQYF. Based on the CDR3 plus reference TRBV2 and TRBJ2-4, the full variable domain is EPEVTQTPSHQVTQMGQEVILRCVPISNHLYFYWYRQILGQKVEFLVSFYNNEISEKSEIFDDQFSVERPDGSNFTLKIRSTKLEDSAMYFCASSGQGAENIQYFGAGTRLSVL.

This chain links TRBV12-3 or TRBV12-4 with TRBJ2-3, with a weak D call TRBD2 (6 bases). V was pared by 7 bases and J by 2 bases, with 16 bases between. The CDR3 totals 15 residues. DNA of the CDR3: TGTGCCAGCACTCTATCGGGGGACCTCACAGATACGCAGTATTTT. Translation: CASTLSGDLTDTQYF.

This clonotype has more than one count but fewer than ten. The gene calls are TRBV20-1 and TRBJ2-1; D is ambiguous. This CDR3 has 13 residues. The V gene lost 3 bases and the J gene lost 7 bases, with 13 bases spanning the gap. Germline V CDR1 and CDR2: DFQATT, SNEGSKA (reference sequence). The DNA for the CDR3 is TGCAGTGCTAGTCCCCCCTCACTGAATGAGCAGTTCTTC. It codes for CSASPPSLNEQFF.

This chain joins TRBV6-1 and TRBJ1-6; a weak D match, TRBD1 (5 bases). The CDR3 length is 15 residues. Trimming pared 6 bases from V and 7 bases from J, leaving 16 bases between. From germline, CDR1 is MNHNS and CDR2 SASEGT. CDR3 bases: TGTGCCAGCAGCCCGACCGGGACCCCGAATTCACCCCTCCACTTT. Protein sequence: CASSPTGTPNSPLHF.

This chain joins TRBV5-6 and TRBJ2-1; unclear D gene. The CDR3 loop spans 11 amino acids. V lost 1 base, J lost 16 bases, and 12 bases lay in between. CDR1 and CDR2 from the germline V gene are SGHDT and YYEEEE. The CDR3, as DNA: TGTGCCAGCAGCTTGAGTCAGGTCTATTTCTTC. Its translation is CASSLSQVYFF.

CDR3 coding DNA: TGTGCCAGCAGTTACGGTGGGACTACTAGCTCCTACGAGCAGTACTTC. The encoded protein is CASSYGGTTSSYEQYF. V is TRBV6-5 and J is TRBJ2-7, with 7 bases lining up with TRBD2. Germline lookup yields CDR1 MNHEY and CDR2 SVGAGI. CDR3 length: 16 amino acids. With 2 bases clipped from V and 0 bases from J, the junction kept 7 bases outside the gene matches.

This clonotype turned up a few times. The V and J genes are TRBV5-1 and TRBJ2-1, with a possible D match to TRBD2 (6 bases). Germline assignment: CDR1 SGHRS and CDR2 YFSETQ. This CDR3 spans 16 amino acids. The ends were cut back, 4 bases at V and 8 bases at J, with 22 bases in the middle. The CDR3 region has the DNA TGCGCCAGCAGCCTCGACATGGAGGGGATGAAGGATGAGCAGTTCTTC. It codes for CASSLDMEGMKDEQFF.

The V call is TRBV20-1, the J call TRBJ2-3; the D gene is possibly TRBD2 (6 bases). CDR1 and CDR2 from the germline V gene are DFQATT and SNEGSKA (reference sequence). V lost 7 bases and J 4 bases, leaving 21 bases between the germline ends. The CDR3 consists of 15 residues. The chain's CDR3 is CSVSGAGTGADTQYF. CDR3 coding DNA: TGCAGTGTTTCCGGGGCGGGGACGGGGGCAGATACGCAGTATTTT.

This chain connects TRBV27 to TRBJ2-3; maybe TRBD2 (6 bases). Germline V gene sequence: CDR1 MNHEY, CDR2 SMNVEV (reference sequence). V was trimmed by 8 bases and J by 6 bases, leaving 24 bases between them. The CDR3 runs 16 residues. The CDR3 coding sequence is TGTGCCAGCTCCTTGACCCTCGGAGATCGGGGGGATACGCAGTATTTT. It encodes CASSLTLGDRGDTQYF.

The chain couples TRBV5-6 to TRBJ2-5; possibly TRBD1 for D (6 bases). This CDR3 has 16 residues. The V gene lost 3 bases and the J gene lost 4 bases, with 19 bases spanning the gap. Per germline, CDR1 SGHDT and CDR2 YYEEEE. In DNA form, the CDR3 reads TGTGCCAGCAGCTCTAGATTCCAGGGGTATGGAGAGACCCAGTACTTC. Its translation is CASSSRFQGYGETQYF.

The gene calls are TRBV7-9 and TRBJ2-3, with D hard to call. This CDR3 region has 14 residues. CDR1 is SEHNR and CDR2 is FQNEAQ in the germline V gene (reference sequence). Trimming stripped 5 bases from V and 3 bases from J, with 12 bases between. CDR3 DNA sequence: TGTGCCAGCAGCCCCACCAAGGGTACAGATACGCAGTATTTT. Its translation: CASSPTKGTDTQYF.

The chain carries TRBV4-3 and TRBJ2-1, with no clear D. This CDR3 comprises 15 residues. Trimming shortened V by 0 bases and J by 6 bases, and 12 bases separated the two germline ends. Germline-derived CDR1 and CDR2 are LGHNA and YSLEER. In DNA form, the CDR3 reads TGCGCCAGCAGCCAAGATCGTACTCCTGTCAATGAGCAGTTCTTC. It encodes CASSQDRTPVNEQFF.

The chain has TRBV27 and TRBJ2-1; 8 nucleotides align to TRBD2. Losses at the gene ends were 6 bases for V and 7 bases for J; bases not matched to a gene: 8. Germline assignment: CDR1 MNHEY and CDR2 SMNVEV (reference sequence). The CDR3 length is 14 residues. As DNA, the CDR3 is TGTGCCAGCAGCAGCGGGGGCCGTGTAAATGAGCAGTTCTTC. Translating it yields CASSSGGRVNEQFF.

The sample holds a few counts of this clonotype. Written as DNA, the CDR3 is TGTGCCAGCAGTGAAGCGCAGGGGCTGGGAGAGACCCAGTACTTC. It yields the protein CASSEAQGLGETQYF. This chain connects TRBV6-1 to TRBJ2-5; the D gene is possibly TRBD1 (6 bases). Germline V CDR1 and CDR2: MNHNS, SASEGT. With 0 bases removed from V and 4 bases from J, the gap between germline ends came to 12 bases. This CDR3 is 15 amino acids long.